This T cell receptor (beta chain) was identified in a study of read filtering for tumor transcriptome and immune sequencing. Looking at the study overall: Whole-transcriptome libraries were prepared after DNase treatment. Per sample, TCR-region reads ranged about 4 to 11 million by IR-seq, 85 to 1273 by RNA-seq. Regarding the study as a whole: Roughly 79% of IR-seq clonotypes had one read, totaling approximately 3.3% of reads; RNA-seq: 74.6% and 44.6%.

This clonotype was picked up many times. No antigen is known for it. This library used roughly 400 ng RNA and molecular barcoded adaptors spanning alpha/delta and beta/gamma chains. From the reads, TCRdb called clonotypes with MiXCR, one entry per CDR3 protein. Counted here are about 58,000 distinct CDR3 sequences, 9% to 15% occurring once; the ten biggest clones make up roughly 16%. The CDR3 spans 13 residues. Germline V CDR1 and CDR2: SQVTM, ANQGSEA. V was shortened by 5 bases and J by 2 bases, with 10 bases between the two germline ends. Every patient had bone marrow sampled while the disease was active.

This receptor was taken from a donor aged 40 or older with multiple myeloma. Sequencing input: a population of CD138-negative cells sorted from bone marrow. V and J are TRBV29-1 and TRBJ2-1; D not resolved. The CDR3 here is CSVLGRTYNEQFF. The CDR3 DNA reads TGCAGCGTTCTTGGCAGGACCTACAATGAGCAGTTCTTC.